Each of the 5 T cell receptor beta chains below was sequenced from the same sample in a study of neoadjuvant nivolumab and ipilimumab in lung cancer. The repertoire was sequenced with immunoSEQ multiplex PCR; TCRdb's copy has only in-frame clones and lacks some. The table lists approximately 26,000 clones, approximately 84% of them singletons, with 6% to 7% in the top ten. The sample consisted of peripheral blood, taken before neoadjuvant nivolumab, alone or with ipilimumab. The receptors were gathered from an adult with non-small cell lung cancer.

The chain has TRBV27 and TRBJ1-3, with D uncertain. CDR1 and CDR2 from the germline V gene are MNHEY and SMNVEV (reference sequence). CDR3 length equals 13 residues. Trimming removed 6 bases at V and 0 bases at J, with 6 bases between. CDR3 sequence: CASSPFSGNTIYF. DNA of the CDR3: TGTGCCAGCAGCCCGTTCTCTGGAAACACCATATATTTT.

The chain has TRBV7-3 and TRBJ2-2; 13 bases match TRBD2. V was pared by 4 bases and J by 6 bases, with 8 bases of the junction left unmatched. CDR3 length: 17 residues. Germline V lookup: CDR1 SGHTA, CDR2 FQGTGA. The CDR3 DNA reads TGTGCCAGCAGCTCCGGACTAGCGGGGGTGTGGCCCGGGGAGCTGTTTTTT. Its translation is CASSSGLAGVWPGELFF.

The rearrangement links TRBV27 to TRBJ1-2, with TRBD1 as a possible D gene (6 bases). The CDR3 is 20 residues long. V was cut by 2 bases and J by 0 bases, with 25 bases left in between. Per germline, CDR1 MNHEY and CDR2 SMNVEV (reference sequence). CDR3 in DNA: TGTGCCAGCAGTTTAAGGGGGTTTGGCAGGATGGGGTCTACTAACTATGGCTACACCTTC. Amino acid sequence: CASSLRGFGRMGSTNYGYTF.

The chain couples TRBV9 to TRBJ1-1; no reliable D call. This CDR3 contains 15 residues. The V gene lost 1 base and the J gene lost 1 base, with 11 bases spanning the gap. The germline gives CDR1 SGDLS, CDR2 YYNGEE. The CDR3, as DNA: TGTGCCAGCAGCGTATCGGGCAGTCAGAACACTGAAGCTTTCTTT. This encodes CASSVSGSQNTEAFF.

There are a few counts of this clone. This CDR3 reads CASSWDREERQYF. CDR3 nucleotides: TGCGCCAGCAGCTGGGACAGGGAGGAAAGGCAGTACTTC. V and J are TRBV5-1 and TRBJ2-7, with TRBD1 matching 9 bases. Per the germline V gene, CDR1 is SGHRS and CDR2 is YFSETQ. This CDR3 is 13 amino acids long. Unmatched junction bases numbered 7, after V lost 3 bases and J lost 9 bases.